These 21 T cell receptor beta chains originate from one sample sequenced in a study of blood T cell repertoires in COVID-19. Assay: immunoSEQ multiplex PCR; the TCRdb copy retains only in-frame clones and omits some. The sample records some 230,000 clones, about 80% being singletons. The sequenced sample was peripheral blood. The receptors originated from a woman between 50 and 59 years old with acute or convalescent COVID-19.

J is TRBJ2-5 and V is TRBV7-9, with 11 bases fitting TRBD1. Trimming cost V 3 bases and J 3 bases; bases outside gene matches: 3. The CDR3 length is 15 residues. Germline V CDR1 and CDR2: SEHNR, FQNEAQ (reference sequence). CDR3 DNA sequence: TGTGCCAGCAGCTTTTTGGGACAGGGGGAAGAGACCCAGTACTTC. Its translation: CASSFLGQGEETQYF.

The V call is TRBV18, the J call TRBJ2-3, with D possibly being TRBD2 (6 bases). Germline V gene lookup returns CDR1 KGHSH and CDR2 LQKENI. The CDR3 runs 15 residues. Trimming took off 3 bases at V and 4 bases at J, with 14 bases between the two ends. Written as DNA, the CDR3 is TGTGCCAGCTCACCCGGCGGGATCGGATCAGATACGCAGTATTTT. It is translated as CASSPGGIGSDTQYF.

Regarding this clone: The sample contains more than one DNA sequence encoding this CDR3. V usage is TRBV6-4 and J usage is TRBJ2-3, with 10 bases that match TRBD2. There are 15 residues in the CDR3. With 2 bases clipped from V and 1 base from J, the junction kept 0 bases outside the gene matches. CDR1 and CDR2 (germline): MRHNA, SNTAGT. Written as DNA, the CDR3 is TGTGCCAGCAGTGACGGGACTAGCGGCACAGATACGCAGTATTTT. It is translated as CASSDGTSGTDTQYF.

In this sample, this clone turned up a few times. This sequence joins TRBV6-5 and TRBJ2-3; a weak D match, TRBD2 (6 bases). CDR1 and CDR2 from the germline V gene are MNHEY and SVGAGI. Trimming cost V 6 bases and J 2 bases, with 12 bases left between them. CDR3 length equals 14 residues. The DNA for the CDR3 is TGTGCCAGCAGGCCCATAGCGGACACAGATACGCAGTATTTT. Its protein product is CASRPIADTDTQYF.

The chain links TRBV5-1 to TRBJ1-1, with D tentatively TRBD1 (6 bases). The germline gives CDR1 SGHRS, CDR2 YFSETQ. The CDR3 consists of 13 residues. The germline V and J ends were trimmed by 4 bases and 3 bases, with 10 bases remaining between them. CDR3 DNA: TGCGCCAGCAGCATAGGGGGGGACACTGAAGCTTTCTTT. It codes for CASSIGGDTEAFF. Full variable domain (missing parts from reference TRBV5-1 and TRBJ1-1): KAGVTQTPRYLIKTRGQQVTLSCSPISGHRSVSWYQQTPGQGLQFLFEYFSETQRNKGNFPGRFSGRQFSNSRSEMNVSTLELGDSALYLCASSIGGDTEAFFGQGTRLTVV.

V is TRBV15 and J is TRBJ2-1; D not resolved. V was clipped by 4 bases and J by 0 bases, with 7 bases between them. CDR1 is LNHNV, CDR2 YYDKDF, per germline (reference sequence). The CDR3 covers 14 residues. The CDR3 sequence: CATSITSSYNEQFF. DNA of the CDR3: TGTGCCACCAGCATCACGAGCTCCTACAATGAGCAGTTCTTC. The complete variable domain, with remaining parts taken from reference TRBV15 and TRBJ2-1, reads DAMVIQNPRYQVTQFGKPVTLSCSQTLNHNVMYWYQQKSSQAPKLLFHYYDKDFNNEADTPDNFQSRRPNTSFCFLDIRSPGLGDTAMYLCATSITSSYNEQFFGPGTRLTVL.

The chain combines TRBV2 with TRBJ1-2; D is unresolved. Germline V gene sequence: CDR1 SNHLY, CDR2 FYNNEI. This CDR3 has 16 residues. The V end lost 4 bases, the J end lost 4 bases, and 19 bases lay between the germline ends. The CDR3, as DNA: TGTGCCAGCAGTGTCCAGGCGCTCATGACCTCCTATGGCTACACCTTC. Amino acid sequence: CASSVQALMTSYGYTF.

The chain uses TRBV7-9 and TRBJ1-4, with a weak D call TRBD1 (5 bases). The germline V gene has CDR1 SEHNR and CDR2 FQNEAQ (reference sequence). This CDR3 comprises 15 residues. V was pared by 2 bases and J by 8 bases, with 15 bases between. The CDR3 is CASSLIRGREEKLFF. Written as DNA, the CDR3 is TGTGCCAGCAGCTTAATCCGGGGACGGGAGGAAAAACTGTTTTTT.

This clone was observed at least ten times. The chain joins TRBV29-1 to TRBJ1-4; D not certain. This CDR3 has 11 residues. From germline, CDR1 is SQVTM and CDR2 ANQGSEA. V was clipped by 7 bases and J by 8 bases, with 11 bases between them. The CDR3 protein is CSASLGEKLFF. DNA for the CDR3: TGCAGCGCCTCACTAGGAGAAAAACTGTTTTTT.

This chain links TRBV6-5 with TRBJ1-4; D is possibly TRBD1 (5 bases). The V end was cut by 6 bases, the J end by 4 bases, with 15 bases between. CDR3 length: 15 amino acids. Germline V CDR1 and CDR2: MNHEY, SVGAGI. Here the CDR3 reads CASSPGLGNNEKLFF. CDR3 sequence (DNA): TGTGCCAGCAGCCCAGGGCTGGGGAATAATGAAAAACTGTTTTTT.

This clone was detected only a few times. The V gene is TRBV2, the J gene TRBJ2-1; possible D gene TRBD2, 6 bases. This CDR3 is built from 17 residues. Per germline, CDR1 SNHLY and CDR2 FYNNEI. The ends were cut back, 1 base at V and 0 bases at J, with 13 bases in the middle. This chain's CDR3 is CASSEGERASSYNEQFF. As DNA, the CDR3 is TGTGCCAGCAGTGAAGGAGAGCGGGCCAGCTCCTACAATGAGCAGTTCTTC.

This chain uses TRBV4-2 with TRBJ1-1, with D tentatively TRBD1 (6 bases). Deletions cut 4 bases from V and 3 bases from J, with 9 bases between. There are 13 residues in the CDR3. Germline CDR1 reads LGHNA; CDR2 reads YNFKEQ. Here the CDR3 reads CASSLAGDTEAFF. In DNA form, the CDR3 reads TGTGCCAGCAGCCTAGCAGGGGACACTGAAGCTTTCTTT.

This rearrangement joins TRBV10-3 to TRBJ1-2; TRBD1 might be the D (5 bases). V was clipped by 3 bases and J by 3 bases, with 8 bases between them. This CDR3 spans 13 amino acids. Looked up from germline, CDR1 is ENHRY and CDR2 is SYGVKD. The CDR3 loop is CAISDSGYYGYTF. CDR3 bases: TGTGCCATCAGTGACTCAGGGTACTATGGCTACACCTTC.

J is TRBJ2-7 and V is TRBV7-9, with TRBD1 as a possible D gene (6 bases). Germline CDR1 SEHNR, CDR2 FQNEAQ (reference sequence). V shed 5 bases and J shed 4 bases, with 9 bases lying between them. The CDR3 spans 12 residues. Written as DNA, the CDR3 is TGTGCCAGCAGCCCGACAGGTTACGAGCAGTACTTC. This translates into CASSPTGYEQYF.

This clone was counted once. The chain links TRBV6-2 or TRBV6-3 to TRBJ2-1; 11 bases align to TRBD1. The CDR3 is 15 amino acids. Trimming removed 5 bases from V and 5 bases from J; junction bases left unmatched: 5. Germline V CDR1 and CDR2: MNHEY, SVGEGT. As DNA, the CDR3 is TGTGCCAGCAGTACATTGGGACAGGGGGACAATGAGCAGTTCTTC. It codes for CASSTLGQGDNEQFF.

This clone was detected only once. J is TRBJ2-7 and V is TRBV2, with 8 nucleotides matching TRBD2. This CDR3 contains 13 residues. The germline gives CDR1 SNHLY, CDR2 FYNNEI. Trimming took 6 bases from V and 0 from J; bases not matched to a gene: 1. The CDR3 nucleotides read TGTGCCAGCAGGCGGGAGGTCTCCTACGAGCAGTACTTC. Its protein product is CASRREVSYEQYF.

This chain connects TRBV18 to TRBJ2-5; D not resolved. Trimming took 3 bases from V and 4 from J, leaving 6 bases between them. Germline V gene sequence: CDR1 KGHSH, CDR2 LQKENI. CDR3 length: 12 amino acids. In DNA, the CDR3 is TGTGCCAGCTCACCCAGGTCAGAGACCCAGTACTTC. It specifies CASSPRSETQYF.

V usage is TRBV9 and J usage is TRBJ1-6, with no clear D. CDR1 SGDLS and CDR2 YYNGEE come from the germline V gene. V lost 4 bases to trimming and J lost 5 bases, with 7 bases between them. The CDR3 is made up of 13 amino acids. The CDR3 nucleotides are TGTGCCAGCAGCCCAGGTGATAATTCACCCCTCCACTTT. This sequence encodes CASSPGDNSPLHF.

This chain links TRBV2 with TRBJ1-1, with D uncertain. Germline V gives CDR1 SNHLY, CDR2 FYNNEI. The CDR3 contains 13 residues. Deletions cut 4 bases from V and 1 base from J, with 7 bases between. The CDR3 sequence is CASSVERNTEAFF. The CDR3 nucleotides read TGTGCCAGCAGTGTGGAGCGGAACACTGAAGCTTTCTTT.

J is TRBJ2-7 and V is TRBV20-1; 11 bases match TRBD2. Per germline, CDR1 DFQATT and CDR2 SNEGSKA (reference sequence). The CDR3 is 17 residues long. Losses at the gene ends were 3 bases for V and 2 bases for J; bases not matched to a gene: 12. The CDR3 nucleotides read TGCAGTGCTAGTCTAGCGGGAGGCCCAGCAACCCCCTACGAGCAGTACTTC. Its translation is CSASLAGGPATPYEQYF.

This clone was seen a single time. The gene calls are TRBV7-8 and TRBJ1-5; TRBD1 agrees at 12 bases. The V and J ends lost 3 bases and 6 bases, in that order; junction bases with no gene match: 6. The CDR3 is 16 amino acids. CDR1 is SGHVS and CDR2 is FQNEAQ in the germline V gene. In DNA form, the CDR3 reads TGTGCCAGCAGCTTGGGAGGGACAGGGGGCAGTCAGCCCCAGCATTTT. Its protein product is CASSLGGTGGSQPQHF.